A single sample is the source of the 4 T cell receptor beta chains below, sequenced in a study of blood T cell repertoires in COVID-19. Assay: immunoSEQ multiplex PCR; the TCRdb copy retains only in-frame clones and omits some. The data contain 250,000 to 300,000 clones, 65% to 90% of them singletons. The sequencing sample was made of peripheral blood. Source of these receptors: a man aged 25 to 40 with active or convalescent COVID-19.

The J gene is TRBJ2-2, the V gene TRBV29-1; TRBD1 aligns across 9 bases. V shed 6 bases, J shed 7 bases, and the junction held 6 bases outside the gene matches. Germline V lookup: CDR1 SQVTM, CDR2 ANQGSEA. This CDR3 spans 13 amino acids. The chain's CDR3 is CSVTQGAGGELFF. CDR3 sequence (DNA): TGCAGCGTGACACAGGGGGCAGGCGGGGAGCTGTTTTTT.

Here the CDR3 DNA reads TGCGCCAGCAGCCCCGGGACAGTCACAGATACGCAGTATTTT. Translation: CASSPGTVTDTQYF. This chain connects TRBV5-1 to TRBJ2-3; 7 nucleotides agree with TRBD1. V was pared by 4 bases and J by 2 bases, with 4 bases of the junction left unmatched. The V gene's germline CDR1 is SGHRS and CDR2 YFSETQ. The CDR3 sequence is 14 residues long.

The chain has TRBV19 and TRBJ2-1; TRBD1 agrees at 7 bases. From germline, CDR1 is LNHDA and CDR2 SQIVND (reference sequence). With V trimmed by 2 bases and J by 7 bases, 8 bases remained unmatched. The CDR3 sequence is 15 residues long. The CDR3 nucleotides read TGTGCCAGTAGTATAATAGGGGGCATGGGGAATGAGCAGTTCTTC. Protein product: CASSIIGGMGNEQFF.

This chain uses TRBV7-9 with TRBJ1-5, with 12 bases that match TRBD1. CDR3 size: 15 residues. V lost 5 bases to trimming and J lost 6 bases; unmatched junction nucleotides: 5. The germline gives CDR1 SEHNR, CDR2 FQNEAQ (reference sequence). Written as DNA, the CDR3 is TGTGCCAGCAGCGAGGGACAGGGGGCGGTTCAGCCCCAGCATTTT. Protein: CASSEGQGAVQPQHF.